This T cell receptor beta chain was documented in a study of cytomegalovirus exposure and HLA in healthy donors. Study-level background: Prior work identified some 120 million unique TCR beta sequences in some 180 million T cells.

PCR employed 60 Vbeta and 13 Jbeta primers. Here immunoSEQ multiplex PCR was the method, and the copy in TCRdb shows in-frame clones only, minus some. The data show about 140,000 clones, 75% to 85% seen once. Germline CDR1 reads MNHEY; CDR2 reads SVGAGI. There are 13 residues in the CDR3. V was pared by 6 bases and J by 6 bases, with 3 bases of the junction left unmatched. The sample comprised PBMCs. The genes are TRBV6-5 and TRBJ2-3; TRBD1 matches at 10 bases. This TCR was sampled from a woman aged 18-29 years in good health and CMV-seropositive. CDR3 nucleotides: TGTGCCAGCAGCCTGGACAGGGGGGATACGCAGTATTTT. Translation: CASSLDRGDTQYF.